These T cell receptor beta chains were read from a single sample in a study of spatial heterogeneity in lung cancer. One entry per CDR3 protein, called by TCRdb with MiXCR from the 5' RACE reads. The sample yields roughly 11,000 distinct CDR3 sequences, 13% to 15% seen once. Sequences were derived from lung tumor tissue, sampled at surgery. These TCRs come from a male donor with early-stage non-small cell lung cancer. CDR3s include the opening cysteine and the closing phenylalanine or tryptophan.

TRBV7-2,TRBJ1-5,CASSVDDQPQHF
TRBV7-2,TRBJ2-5,CASSSGTGGFETQYF
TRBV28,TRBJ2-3,CASRPHTDTQYF
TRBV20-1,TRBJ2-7,CSADAGTGTYEQYF
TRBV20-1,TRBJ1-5,CSASRGIYSNQPQHF
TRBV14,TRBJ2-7,CASSQVFHEQYF
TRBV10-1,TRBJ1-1,CASRDRMDTEAFF
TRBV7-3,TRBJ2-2,CVSSLVPGNTGELFF
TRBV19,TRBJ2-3,CASSRGLADTQYF
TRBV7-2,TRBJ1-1,CASSVGDLNTEAFF
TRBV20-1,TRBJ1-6,CSARDPQVSPLHF
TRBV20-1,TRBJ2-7,CSARDLLGTGSSYEQYF
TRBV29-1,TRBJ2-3,CSVGIAGGTDTQYF
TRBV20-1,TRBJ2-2,CSARGASGMNTGELFF
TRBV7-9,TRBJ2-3,CASSGKGLPGGRTSTDTQYF
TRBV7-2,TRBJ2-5,CASSLYIETQYF
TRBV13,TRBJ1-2,CASSLTGGNYYGYTF
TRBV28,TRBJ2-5,CASRPTGYQQETQYF
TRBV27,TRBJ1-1,CASSPIDSNTEAFF
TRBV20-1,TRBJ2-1,CSARDRRSFFF
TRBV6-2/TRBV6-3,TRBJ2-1,CASSYGASGKENEQFF
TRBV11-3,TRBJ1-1,CASSLDRVNTEAFF
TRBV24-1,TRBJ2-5,CATSDRGRLAQETQYF
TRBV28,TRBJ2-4,CASSLFGQAKNIQYF
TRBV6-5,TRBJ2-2,CASSLQGGGTGELFF
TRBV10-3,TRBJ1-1,CAISGGNTEAFF
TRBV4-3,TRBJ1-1,CASSLTGVNTEAFF